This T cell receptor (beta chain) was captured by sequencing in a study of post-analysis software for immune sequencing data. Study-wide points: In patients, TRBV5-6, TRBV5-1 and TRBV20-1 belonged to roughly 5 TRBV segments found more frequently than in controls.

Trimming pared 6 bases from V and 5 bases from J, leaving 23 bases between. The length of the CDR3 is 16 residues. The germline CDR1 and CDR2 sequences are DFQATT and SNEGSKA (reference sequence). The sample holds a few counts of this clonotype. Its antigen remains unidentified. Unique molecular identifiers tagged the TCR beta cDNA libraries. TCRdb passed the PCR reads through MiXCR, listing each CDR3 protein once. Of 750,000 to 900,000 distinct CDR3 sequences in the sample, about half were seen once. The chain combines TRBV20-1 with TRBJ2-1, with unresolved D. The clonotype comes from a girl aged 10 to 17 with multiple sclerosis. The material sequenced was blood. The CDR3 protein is CSARLFLGWADNEQFF. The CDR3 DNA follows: TGCAGTGCCCGGTTGTTCCTAGGTTGGGCTGACAATGAGCAGTTCTTC.